This T cell receptor beta chain was sequenced during a study of T cells in Graves' hyperthyroidism and ophthalmopathy. It was RNA transcripts that yielded the amplified TCR beta CDR3 regions. An initial round of RT-PCR targeting the TCR CDR3 relied on the HTBI primer set. A single record per CDR3 protein comes from TCRdb applying MiXCR to the multiplex PCR reads. The data show about 540,000 distinct CDR3 sequences, about 45% seen once. The sample comprised peripheral blood or thyroid tissue (not recorded which). The sequence was collected from a woman under 30 with Graves' hyperthyroidism.

The CDR3 DNA reads TGTGCCAGTAGTGTACTCGGACCCGGGGAGCTGTTTTTT. Protein sequence: CASSVLGPGELFF. V gene TRBV19 combines with J gene TRBJ2-2; D gene ambiguous. Germline-derived CDR1 and CDR2 are LNHDA and SQIVND (reference sequence). This CDR3 spans 13 amino acids. Trimming stripped 5 bases from V and 6 bases from J, with 10 bases between.